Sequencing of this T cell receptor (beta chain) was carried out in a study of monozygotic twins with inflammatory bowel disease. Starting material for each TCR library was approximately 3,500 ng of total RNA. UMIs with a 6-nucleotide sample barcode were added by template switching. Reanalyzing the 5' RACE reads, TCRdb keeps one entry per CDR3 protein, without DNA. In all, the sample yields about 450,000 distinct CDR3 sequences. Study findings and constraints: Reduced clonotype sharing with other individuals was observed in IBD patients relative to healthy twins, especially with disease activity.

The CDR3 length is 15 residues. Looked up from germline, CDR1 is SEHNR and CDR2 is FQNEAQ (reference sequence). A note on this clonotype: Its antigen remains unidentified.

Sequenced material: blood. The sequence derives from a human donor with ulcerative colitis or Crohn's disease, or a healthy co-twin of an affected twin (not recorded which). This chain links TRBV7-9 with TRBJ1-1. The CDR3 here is CASSLVQGLAGRTFF.